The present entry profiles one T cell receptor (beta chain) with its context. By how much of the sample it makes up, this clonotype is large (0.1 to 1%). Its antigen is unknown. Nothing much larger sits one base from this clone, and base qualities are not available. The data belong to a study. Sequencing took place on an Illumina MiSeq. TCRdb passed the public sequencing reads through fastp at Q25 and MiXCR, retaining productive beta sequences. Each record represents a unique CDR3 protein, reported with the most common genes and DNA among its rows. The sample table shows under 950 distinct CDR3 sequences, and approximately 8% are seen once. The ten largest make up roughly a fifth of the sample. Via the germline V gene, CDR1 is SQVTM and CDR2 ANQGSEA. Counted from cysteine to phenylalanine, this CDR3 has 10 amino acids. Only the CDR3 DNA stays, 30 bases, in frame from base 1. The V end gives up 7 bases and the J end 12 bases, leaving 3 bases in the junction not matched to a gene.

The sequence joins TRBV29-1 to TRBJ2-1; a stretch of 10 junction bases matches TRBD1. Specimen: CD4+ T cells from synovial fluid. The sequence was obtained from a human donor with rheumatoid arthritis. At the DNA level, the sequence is TGCAGCGGGGACAGGGGCCGGCAGTTCTTC. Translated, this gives CSGDRGRQFF.